The clone carrying this T cell receptor beta chain was seen a handful of times. What it binds is unknown. The CDR3 sequence is 15 residues long. Germline CDR1 and CDR2: ENHRY and SYGVKD. V lost 10 bases to trimming and J lost 5 bases, with 20 bases between them. Assay: immunoSEQ multiplex PCR; the TCRdb copy retains only in-frame clones and omits some. The table records some 110,000 clones, approximately 81% of them present only once. The record originates from a study of radiotherapy plus CTLA-4 blockade in lung cancer. Study conclusions and caveats: Clones of tumor-derived TCRs expanded in blood after radiotherapy plus ipilimumab.

The TCR comes from a human donor with non-small cell lung cancer that progressed on radiotherapy plus ipilimumab. Some clones in this sample may be carry-over from other donors' samples. The starting material was peripheral blood, obtained from a patient treated with radiotherapy plus ipilimumab. V is TRBV10-3 and J is TRBJ2-2; maybe TRBD2 (6 bases). CDR3 protein: CATTEPGLTTGELFF. CDR3 coding DNA: TGTGCCACTACCGAGCCGGGACTGACAACCGGGGAGCTGTTTTTT.